This TCR beta chain came from a study of cytomegalovirus exposure and HLA in healthy donors. General study results and limits: According to an earlier analysis, most TCR beta V segments yielded productive rearrangements about 87% or about 30% of the time.

As regards this clone: Its matching antigen is unknown.

V lost 6 bases, J lost 3 bases, and 5 bases stayed unmatched. CDR1 is SQVTM and CDR2 is ANQGSEA in the germline V gene. There are 12 residues in the CDR3. Use of 60 Vbeta and 13 Jbeta primers characterized the PCR. Authors' methods: It was a later analysis that counted approximately 81 million unique TCR beta chains, of which 8.5 million to 12 million were shared. Using immunoSEQ multiplex PCR, the repertoire was profiled, and TCRdb retains in-frame clones only, with some absent. D and trimming were read from the DNA, whereas the V and J calls and clone size are those reported in that table. The data hold under 200,000 clones, with 80% to 90% observed a single time.

This TCR derives from a woman under 30 in good health and CMV-seronegative. This rearrangement joins TRBV29-1 to TRBJ2-7; 7 bases are shared with TRBD2. Sequences were obtained from PBMCs. The CDR3 is CSVKRGNYEQYF. CDR3 DNA: TGCAGCGTCAAGCGGGGAAACTACGAGCAGTACTTC.